This T cell receptor (beta chain) was found in a study of T cell responses to AZD1222 COVID-19 vaccine. General study results and limits: Sampling captured repertoires only after the peak T cell response.

Repertoires were generated with immunoSEQ multiplex PCR, while TCRdb's copy carries only in-frame clones and drops some. In the table there are about 150,000 clones, about 90% of which are singletons. The CDR3 spans 12 residues. Looked up from germline, CDR1 is SNHLY and CDR2 is FYNNEI. V dropped 2 bases and J dropped 6 bases, with 7 bases sitting between them. Turning to this clone: The target antigen is unknown.

Some second doses came at about 4 weeks and others at about 12 weeks; these were pooled. The chain employs TRBV2 and TRBJ1-1; a weak D match, TRBD1 (5 bases). Sequencing used peripheral blood, obtained 28 days after the second AZD1222 dose. The origin of this receptor is an adult who received the AZD1222 COVID-19 vaccine. CDR3 in amino acids: CASSERGAEAFF. The CDR3, as DNA: TGTGCCAGCAGTGAAAGAGGGGCTGAAGCTTTCTTT.